Below, 26 T cell receptor beta chains from the same sample are listed, as sequenced in a study of a mutant IDH1 vaccine in newly diagnosed glioma. Generated by immunoSEQ multiplex PCR, the TCRdb table keeps only in-frame clones and is missing some. This table has approximately 50,000 clones, about 89% appearing once. These TCRs are of unknown antigen specificity. Documented time point: week 23, last vaccination. All doses held 300 ug of mutant IDH1 20-mer peptide, with topical imiquimod. Sequences were derived from PBMCs, sampled from a glioma patient whose treatment included an IDH1 peptide vaccine. The receptor set was obtained from a man between 35 and 55 years old with glioma.

The chain combines TRBV7-6 with TRBJ1-1, with TRBD1 matching over 8 bases. Germline V CDR1 and CDR2: SGHVS, FNYEAQ. CDR3 size: 15 residues. Unmatched junction bases numbered 7, after V lost 5 bases and J lost 2 bases. The CDR3: CASSRGGTGNTEAFF. CDR3 coding DNA: TGTGCCAGCAGCCGAGGGGGGACAGGTAACACTGAAGCTTTCTTT.

In regard to this clone: The same CDR3 also results from other DNA sequences found in this sample. This chain connects TRBV18 to TRBJ2-7; 8 nucleotides align to TRBD2. V lost 2 bases, J lost 6 bases, and 3 bases stayed unmatched. The CDR3 is made up of 13 amino acids. Looked up from germline, CDR1 is KGHSH and CDR2 is LQKENI. The CDR3 loop is CASSPGTSGEQYF. In DNA form, the CDR3 reads TGTGCCAGCTCACCAGGGACTAGTGGCGAGCAGTACTTC.

The J gene is TRBJ1-4, the V gene TRBV28, with D tentatively TRBD1 (6 bases). Trimming took 8 bases from V and 6 from J, leaving 13 bases between them. This CDR3 has 13 amino acids. The germline gives CDR1 MDHEN, CDR2 SYDVKM. CDR3 nucleotide sequence: TGTGCCAGCGTTTTTGGGGGCGATGAAAAACTGTTTTTT. This encodes CASVFGGDEKLFF.

J is TRBJ2-7 and V is TRBV28; 12 bases map to TRBD2. The length of the CDR3 is 13 residues. Germline V gene lookup returns CDR1 MDHEN and CDR2 SYDVKM. J gave up 2 bases and V 11 bases, and 4 bases lay outside the gene matches. The DNA of the CDR3 is TGTGCCTCAAGGACTAGCGGGACCTACGAGCAGTACTTC. Amino acids: CASRTSGTYEQYF.

The chain carries TRBV6-4 and TRBJ2-7, with 7 bases fitting TRBD2. Trimming removed 6 bases from V and 0 bases from J; junction bases left unmatched: 8. This CDR3 is built from 15 residues. Germline CDR1 MRHNA, CDR2 SNTAGT. Here the CDR3 DNA reads TGTGCCAGCAGAGAACTAGCGACAGACTCCTACGAGCAGTACTTC. It specifies CASRELATDSYEQYF.

The chain is built from TRBV28 and TRBJ1-4; D perhaps matches TRBD1 (5 bases). Germline V gene data show CDR1 as MDHEN and CDR2 as SYDVKM. The V gene lost 5 bases and the J gene lost 2 bases, with 12 bases spanning the gap. The CDR3 sequence is 15 residues long. The DNA of the CDR3 is TGTGCCAGCAGTACCCCCAGGGTTACTAATGAAAAACTGTTTTTT. Protein: CASSTPRVTNEKLFF.

The J gene is TRBJ1-5, the V gene TRBV28; D is unresolved. V shed 5 bases and J shed 0 bases, with 5 bases lying between them. Germline assignment: CDR1 MDHEN and CDR2 SYDVKM. The CDR3 is made up of 13 amino acids. CDR3 DNA: TGTGCCAGCAGTAGGGATAGCAATCAGCCCCAGCATTTT. Translation: CASSRDSNQPQHF.

V usage is TRBV10-2 and J usage is TRBJ1-4; D not certain. Germline CDR1 reads WSHSY; CDR2 reads SAAADI. The length of the CDR3 is 13 residues. The V end was cut by 2 bases, the J end by 8 bases, with 9 bases between. This CDR3 is CASSEKGWEKLFF. As DNA, the CDR3 is TGCGCCAGCAGTGAGAAGGGATGGGAAAAACTGTTTTTT.

The chain combines TRBV6-5 with TRBJ1-3; D ambiguous. The ends were cut back, 4 bases at V and 1 base at J, with 11 bases in the middle. This CDR3 contains 15 residues. Germline V lookup: CDR1 MNHEY, CDR2 SVGAGI. The CDR3 DNA is TGTGCCAGCAGTTTCGGGCGACAATCTGGAAACACCATATATTTT. Protein product: CASSFGRQSGNTIYF.

In its sample, this clone was seen once. This chain links TRBV6-6 with TRBJ2-7; the D gene is possibly TRBD1 (6 bases). CDR1 and CDR2 from the germline V gene are MNHNY and SVGAGI (reference sequence). Trimming pared 9 bases from V and 4 bases from J, leaving 16 bases between. CDR3 size: 13 residues. The CDR3 loop is CARLRGEYYEQYF. The CDR3, as DNA: TGTGCCAGACTCAGGGGCGAATATTACGAGCAGTACTTC.

J is TRBJ2-7 and V is TRBV4-1; TRBD1 matches at 8 bases. After removal of 1 base from V and 6 bases from J, the junction contained 5 bases not matched to a gene. The CDR3 spans 14 residues. The germline gives CDR1 MGHRA, CDR2 YSYEKL. For the CDR3, the DNA is TGCGCCAGCAGCCAAGGGCGGACAGGGCTCGAGCAGTACTTC. Translation gives CASSQGRTGLEQYF.

V usage is TRBV28 and J usage is TRBJ2-6, with D hard to call. The CDR3 runs 15 residues. Germline lookup yields CDR1 MDHEN and CDR2 SYDVKM. Between the trimmed V and J ends, which lost 9 bases and 0 bases, there was a span of 12 bases. CDR3 coding DNA: TGTGCCAGTCGGACGGCAAGCTCTGGGGCCAACGTCCTGACTTTC. It translates to CASRTASSGANVLTF.

The count of this clone is one. The CDR3 DNA reads as TGTGCCAGTAGTTTGGGGGGTCTCCCCCAGGCAGAGACCCAGTACTTC. It encodes CASSLGGLPQAETQYF. This chain joins TRBV19 and TRBJ2-5; D might be TRBD2 (6 bases). The germline V and J ends were trimmed by 5 bases and 4 bases, with 20 bases remaining between them. Germline CDR1 and CDR2: LNHDA and SQIVND (reference sequence). CDR3 length equals 16 residues. Complete variable domain (other parts from reference TRBV19 and TRBJ2-5): DGGITQSPKYLFRKEGQNVTLSCEQNLNHDAMYWYRQDPGQGLRLIYYSQIVNDFQKGDIAEGYSVSREKKESFPLTVTSAQKNPTAFYLCASSLGGLPQAETQYFGPGTRLLVL.

The V call is TRBV11-3, the J call TRBJ2-7, with 7 bases lining up with TRBD2. Germline CDR1 SGHNT, CDR2 YENEEA. This CDR3 is 13 amino acids long. V shed 4 bases and J 2 bases; nucleotides not matched to a gene: 2. For the CDR3, the DNA is TGTGCCAGCAGCTCAACTAGCGCCTACGAGCAGTACTTC. Encoded protein: CASSSTSAYEQYF.

This clone appeared once. The rearrangement links TRBV4-1 to TRBJ2-7, with D unclear. The CDR3 is 14 amino acids. The germline V gene has CDR1 MGHRA and CDR2 YSYEKL. Trimming left V 4 bases short and J 5 bases short, with 15 bases between. This CDR3 reads CASSPPTLRHEQYF. The CDR3 DNA sequence: TGCGCCAGCAGCCCCCCAACCCTCAGGCACGAGCAGTACTTC.

The J gene is TRBJ2-7, the V gene TRBV27; no definite D call. The CDR3 extends over 14 amino acids. In germline, CDR1 is MNHEY, CDR2 SMNVEV (reference sequence). The V end lost 7 bases, the J end lost 7 bases, and 20 bases lay between the germline ends. The CDR3 reads CASKPGRSWSEQYF. DNA of the CDR3: TGTGCCAGCAAACCCGGCAGGTCTTGGTCGGAGCAGTACTTC.

The gene calls are TRBV7-2 and TRBJ2-1; TRBD2 matches 12 bases. The CDR3 has 16 amino acids. After removal of 1 base from V and 6 bases from J, the junction contained 4 bases not matched to a gene. The germline V gene has CDR1 SGHTA and CDR2 FQGNSA. The CDR3 loop is CASSLGLAGVVNEQFF. For the CDR3, the DNA is TGTGCCAGCAGCTTAGGACTAGCGGGAGTAGTCAATGAGCAGTTCTTC.

In its sample, this clone is medium-sized. The V gene is TRBV29-1, the J gene TRBJ2-1, with D perhaps TRBD2 (7 bases). The ends were cut back, 7 bases at V and 7 bases at J, with 17 bases in the middle. CDR3 length equals 13 residues. Germline-derived CDR1 and CDR2 are SQVTM and ANQGSEA. CDR3 sequence: CSGGEGTWNEQFF. The CDR3 nucleotides read TGCAGCGGAGGGGAGGGGACATGGAATGAGCAGTTCTTC.

The chain carries TRBV5-1 and TRBJ1-2; a weak D match, TRBD1 (6 bases). Trimming removed 3 bases at V and 4 bases at J, with 16 bases between. This CDR3 has 15 amino acids. Germline V CDR1 and CDR2: SGHRS, YFSETQ. CDR3 bases: TGCGCCAGCAGCTCACTCCGGGGGGCTAGCTATGGCTACACCTTC. This sequence encodes CASSSLRGASYGYTF.

The J gene is TRBJ1-5, the V gene TRBV5-1; 8 bases fit TRBD1. V lost 4 bases, J lost 8 bases, and 5 bases stayed unmatched. Germline V gives CDR1 SGHRS, CDR2 YFSETQ. CDR3 length: 13 amino acids. As DNA, the CDR3 is TGCGCCAGCAGCGTAAAACAGGGGGAGCCCCAGCATTTT. Its translation is CASSVKQGEPQHF.

This rearrangement joins TRBV7-2 to TRBJ1-1; no clear D gene. The germline CDR1 and CDR2 sequences are SGHTA and FQGNSA. The V end was cut by 2 bases, the J end by 6 bases, with 13 bases between. The CDR3 is 14 amino acids. The CDR3 here is CASSLFVATSEAFF. The DNA for the CDR3 is TGTGCCAGCAGCTTATTTGTCGCGACATCTGAAGCTTTCTTT. Filled out from reference TRBV7-2 and TRBJ1-1, the complete variable domain reads GAGVSQSPSNKVTEKGKDVELRCDPISGHTALYWYRQSLGQGLEFLIYFQGNSAPDKSGLPSDRFSAERTGGSVSTLTIQRTQQEDSAVYLCASSLFVATSEAFFGQGTRLTVV.

This rearrangement joins TRBV27 to TRBJ1-1; no clear D gene. V lost 4 bases to trimming and J lost 3 bases, with 12 bases between them. The CDR3 spans 14 residues. Germline V lookup: CDR1 MNHEY, CDR2 SMNVEV (reference sequence). CDR3 sequence reads: CASSCQEDYTEAFF. The CDR3 coding sequence is TGTGCCAGCAGTTGCCAAGAAGATTACACTGAAGCTTTCTTT.

A single count supports this clone. The rearrangement links TRBV7-2 to TRBJ1-2, with 10 bases aligning to TRBD1. CDR1 is SGHTA, CDR2 FQGNSA, per germline. The CDR3 consists of 13 residues. The V and J ends lost 4 bases and 8 bases, in that order; junction bases with no gene match: 4. CDR3 protein: CASSSGTGVGYTF. CDR3 sequence (DNA): TGTGCCAGCAGCTCCGGGACAGGGGTGGGCTACACCTTC.

This chain joins TRBV5-4 and TRBJ1-1; possible D gene TRBD1, 6 bases. CDR3 length: 16 amino acids. V lost 4 bases to trimming and J lost 3 bases, with 19 bases between them. Germline assignment: CDR1 SGHNT and CDR2 YYREEE (reference sequence). The CDR3 is CASSAALGGRDTEAFF. The CDR3 region has the DNA TGTGCCAGCAGCGCTGCATTGGGGGGCAGGGACACTGAAGCTTTCTTT.

The chain links TRBV10-3 to TRBJ2-1; 7 bases line up with TRBD2. The CDR3 totals 13 residues. From germline, CDR1 is ENHRY and CDR2 SYGVKD. V shed 10 bases and J 6 bases; nucleotides not matched to a gene: 9. CDR3 in amino acids: CATAWGGVNEQFF. CDR3 sequence (DNA): TGTGCCACAGCATGGGGGGGAGTCAATGAGCAGTTCTTC.

CDR3 bases: TGTGCCAGTAGATCTCGGGTATATGGCTACACCTTC. Protein: CASRSRVYGYTF. The chain recombines TRBV19 with TRBJ1-2; no clear D. Germline assignment: CDR1 LNHDA and CDR2 SQIVND (reference sequence). The CDR3 has 12 amino acids. V was pared by 6 bases and J by 5 bases, with 10 bases between.